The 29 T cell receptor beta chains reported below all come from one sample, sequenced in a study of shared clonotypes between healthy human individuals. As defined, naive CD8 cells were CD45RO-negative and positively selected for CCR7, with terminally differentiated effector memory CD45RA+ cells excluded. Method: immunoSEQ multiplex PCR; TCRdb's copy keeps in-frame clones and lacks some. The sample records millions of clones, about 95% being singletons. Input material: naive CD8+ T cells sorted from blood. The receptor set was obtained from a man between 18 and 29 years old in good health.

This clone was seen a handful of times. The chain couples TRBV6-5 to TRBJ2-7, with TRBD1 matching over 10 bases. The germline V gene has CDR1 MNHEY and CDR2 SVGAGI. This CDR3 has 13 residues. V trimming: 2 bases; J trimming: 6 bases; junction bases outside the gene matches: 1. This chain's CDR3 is CASSYGTGAEQYF. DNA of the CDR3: TGTGCCAGCAGTTACGGGACAGGGGCCGAGCAGTACTTC.

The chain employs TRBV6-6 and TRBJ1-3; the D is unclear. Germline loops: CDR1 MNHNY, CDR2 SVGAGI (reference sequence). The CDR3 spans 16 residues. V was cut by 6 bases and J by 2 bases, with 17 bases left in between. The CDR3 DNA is TGTGCCAGCAGGACTCGGAGTGGGGAAACTGGAAACACCATATATTTT. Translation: CASRTRSGETGNTIYF.

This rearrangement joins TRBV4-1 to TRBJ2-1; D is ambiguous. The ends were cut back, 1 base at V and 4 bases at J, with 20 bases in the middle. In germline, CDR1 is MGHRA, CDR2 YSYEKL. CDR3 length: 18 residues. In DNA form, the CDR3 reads TGCGCCAGCAGCCAAGTGGCGGACCCGCCTAGAAGATACAATGAGCAGTTCTTC. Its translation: CASSQVADPPRRYNEQFF.

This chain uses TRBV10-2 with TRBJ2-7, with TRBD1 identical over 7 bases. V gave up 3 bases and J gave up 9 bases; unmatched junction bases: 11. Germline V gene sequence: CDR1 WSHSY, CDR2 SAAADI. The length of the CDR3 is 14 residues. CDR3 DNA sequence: TGCGCCAGCAGTGAACCTTGGCAGGGGGTTGTGCAGTACTTC. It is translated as CASSEPWQGVVQYF.

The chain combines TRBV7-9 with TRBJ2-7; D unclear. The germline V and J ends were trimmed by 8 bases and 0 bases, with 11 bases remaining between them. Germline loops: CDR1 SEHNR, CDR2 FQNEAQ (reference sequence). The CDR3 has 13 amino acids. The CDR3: CASAGPGSYEQYF. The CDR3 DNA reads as TGTGCCAGCGCTGGTCCGGGCTCCTACGAGCAGTACTTC.

The CDR3 nucleotides read TGTGCCAGCAGCTCTCGATCACTCGCCGAAACTGAGCAGTTCTTC. It translates to CASSSRSLAETEQFF. The V gene is TRBV13, the J gene TRBJ2-1; D is unclear. Germline CDR1 and CDR2: PRHDT and FYEKMQ (reference sequence). This CDR3 contains 15 residues. V was pared by 4 bases and J by 9 bases, with 19 bases between.

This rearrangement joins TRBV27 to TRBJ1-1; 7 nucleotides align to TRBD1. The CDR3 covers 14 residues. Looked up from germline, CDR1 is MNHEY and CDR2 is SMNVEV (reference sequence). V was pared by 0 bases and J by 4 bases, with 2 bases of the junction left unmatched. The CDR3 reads CASSLSGQITEAFF. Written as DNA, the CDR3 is TGTGCCAGCAGTTTATCGGGACAGATCACTGAAGCTTTCTTT.

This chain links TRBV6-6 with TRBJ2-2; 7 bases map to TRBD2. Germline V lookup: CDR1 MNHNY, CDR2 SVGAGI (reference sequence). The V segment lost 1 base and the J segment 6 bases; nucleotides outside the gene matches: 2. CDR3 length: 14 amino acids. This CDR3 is CASSYWLAAGELFF. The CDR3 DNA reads TGTGCCAGCAGTTACTGGCTAGCGGCCGGGGAGCTGTTTTTT.

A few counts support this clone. CDR3 residues: CASSRGDSGYTF. In nucleotides, the CDR3 is TGTGCCAGCAGCAGGGGGGATAGTGGCTACACCTTC. V is TRBV25-1 and J is TRBJ1-2; the match to TRBD1 covers 7 bases. The V gene end was trimmed by 6 bases and the J gene end by 7 bases; junction bases not matched to a gene: 5. The CDR3 runs 12 residues. CDR1 and CDR2 (germline): MGHDK, SYGVNS.

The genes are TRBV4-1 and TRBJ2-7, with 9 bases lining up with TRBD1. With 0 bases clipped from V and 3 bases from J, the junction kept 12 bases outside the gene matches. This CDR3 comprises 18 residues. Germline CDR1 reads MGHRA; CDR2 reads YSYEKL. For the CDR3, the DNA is TGCGCCAGCAGCCAAGACCCTCCCGGGACAGGGATATACTACGAGCAGTACTTC. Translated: CASSQDPPGTGIYYEQYF.

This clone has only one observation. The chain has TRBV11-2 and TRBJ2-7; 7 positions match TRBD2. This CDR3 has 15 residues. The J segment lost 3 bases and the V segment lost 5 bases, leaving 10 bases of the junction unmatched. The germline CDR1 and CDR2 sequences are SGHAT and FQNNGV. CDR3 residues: CASSPSPGGVYEQYF. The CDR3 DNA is TGTGCCAGCAGCCCCAGTCCGGGGGGAGTCTACGAGCAGTACTTC.

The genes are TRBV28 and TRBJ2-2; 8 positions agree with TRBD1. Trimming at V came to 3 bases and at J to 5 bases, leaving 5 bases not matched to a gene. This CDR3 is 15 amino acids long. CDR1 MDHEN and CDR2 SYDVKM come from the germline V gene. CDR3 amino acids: CASSFRGRSTGELFF. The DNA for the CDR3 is TGTGCCAGCAGTTTCAGGGGGCGTAGTACCGGGGAGCTGTTTTTT.

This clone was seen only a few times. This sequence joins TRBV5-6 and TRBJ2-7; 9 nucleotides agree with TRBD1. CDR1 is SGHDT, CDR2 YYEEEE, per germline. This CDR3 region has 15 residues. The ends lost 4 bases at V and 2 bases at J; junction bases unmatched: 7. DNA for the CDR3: TGTGCCAGCAGCCCCGGGACAGGGATCCCCTACGAGCAGTACTTC. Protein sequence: CASSPGTGIPYEQYF.

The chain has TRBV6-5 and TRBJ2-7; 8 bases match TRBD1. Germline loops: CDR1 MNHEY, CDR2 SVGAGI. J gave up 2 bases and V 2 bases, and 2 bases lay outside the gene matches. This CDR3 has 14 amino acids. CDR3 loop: CASSYTTGAYEQYF. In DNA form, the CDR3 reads TGTGCCAGCAGTTACACGACAGGGGCCTACGAGCAGTACTTC.

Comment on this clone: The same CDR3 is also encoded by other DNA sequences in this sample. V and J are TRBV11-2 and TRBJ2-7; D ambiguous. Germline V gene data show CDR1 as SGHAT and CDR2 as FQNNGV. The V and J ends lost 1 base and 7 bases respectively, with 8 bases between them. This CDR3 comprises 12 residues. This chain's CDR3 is CASSLGGGEQYF. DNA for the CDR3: TGTGCCAGCAGCTTAGGAGGTGGAGAGCAGTACTTC.

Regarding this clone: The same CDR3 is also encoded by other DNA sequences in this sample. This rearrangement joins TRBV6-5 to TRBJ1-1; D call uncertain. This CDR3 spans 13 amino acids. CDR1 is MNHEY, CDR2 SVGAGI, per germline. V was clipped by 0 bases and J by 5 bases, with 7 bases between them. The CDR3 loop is CASSYSEWTEAFF. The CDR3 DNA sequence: TGTGCCAGCAGTTACTCTGAATGGACTGAAGCTTTCTTT.

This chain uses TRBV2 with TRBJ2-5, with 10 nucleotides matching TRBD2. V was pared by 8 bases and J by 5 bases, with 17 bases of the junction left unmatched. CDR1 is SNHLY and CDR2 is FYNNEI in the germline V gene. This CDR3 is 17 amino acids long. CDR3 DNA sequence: TGTGCCAGCCTCGATCCCAGCGGGGGGGCTTCAGTGGAGACCCAGTACTTC. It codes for CASLDPSGGASVETQYF.

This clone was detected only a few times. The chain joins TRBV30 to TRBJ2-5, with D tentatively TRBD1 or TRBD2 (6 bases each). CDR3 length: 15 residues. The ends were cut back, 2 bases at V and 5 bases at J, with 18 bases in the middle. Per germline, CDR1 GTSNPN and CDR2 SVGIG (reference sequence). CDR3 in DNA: TGTGCCTGGAGTCTGATTCGGGGGCGAACCGAGACCCAGTACTTC. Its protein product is CAWSLIRGRTETQYF. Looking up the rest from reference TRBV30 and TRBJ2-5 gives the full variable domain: SQTIHQWPATLVQPVGSPLSLECTVEGTSNPNLYWYRQAAGRGLQLLFYSVGIGQISSEVPQNLSASRPQDRQFILSSKKLLLSDSGFYLCAWSLIRGRTETQYFGPGTRLLVL.

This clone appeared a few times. In DNA, the CDR3 is TGTGCCAGCAGCTTGTTACCACTAGCGGGAGGTGCGGTAGTTCAGTACTTC. Translating it yields CASSLLPLAGGAVVQYF. The chain couples TRBV5-6 to TRBJ2-4, with 12 positions matching TRBD2. Germline-derived CDR1 and CDR2 are SGHDT and YYEEEE. The V and J ends lost 1 base and 11 bases, in that order; junction bases with no gene match: 13. CDR3 size: 17 residues.

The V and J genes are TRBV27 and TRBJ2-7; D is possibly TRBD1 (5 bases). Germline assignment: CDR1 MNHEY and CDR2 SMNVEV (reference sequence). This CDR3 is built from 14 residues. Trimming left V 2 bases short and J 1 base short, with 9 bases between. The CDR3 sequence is CASSLQGLSYEQYF. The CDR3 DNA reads TGTGCCAGCAGTTTACAGGGCCTGTCCTACGAGCAGTACTTC.

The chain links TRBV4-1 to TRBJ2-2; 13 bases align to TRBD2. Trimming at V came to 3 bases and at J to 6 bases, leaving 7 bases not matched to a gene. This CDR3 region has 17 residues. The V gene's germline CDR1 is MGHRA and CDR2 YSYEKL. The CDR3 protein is CASSHLGLAGAPGELFF. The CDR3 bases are TGCGCCAGCAGCCACCTAGGACTAGCGGGAGCTCCCGGGGAGCTGTTTTTT.

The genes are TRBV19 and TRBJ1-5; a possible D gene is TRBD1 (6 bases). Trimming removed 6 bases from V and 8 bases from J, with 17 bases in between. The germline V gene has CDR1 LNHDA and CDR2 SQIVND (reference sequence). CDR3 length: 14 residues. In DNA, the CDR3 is TGTGCCAGTAGCATGTCCTCAAACAGGGAGCCCCAGCATTTT. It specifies CASSMSSNREPQHF.

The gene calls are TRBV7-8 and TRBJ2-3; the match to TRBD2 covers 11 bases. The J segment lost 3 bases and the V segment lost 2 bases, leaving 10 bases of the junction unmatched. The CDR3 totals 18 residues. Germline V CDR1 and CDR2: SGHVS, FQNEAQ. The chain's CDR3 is CASSLLDISGRVTDTQYF. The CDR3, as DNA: TGTGCCAGCAGCTTATTAGATATTAGCGGGAGGGTTACAGATACGCAGTATTTT.

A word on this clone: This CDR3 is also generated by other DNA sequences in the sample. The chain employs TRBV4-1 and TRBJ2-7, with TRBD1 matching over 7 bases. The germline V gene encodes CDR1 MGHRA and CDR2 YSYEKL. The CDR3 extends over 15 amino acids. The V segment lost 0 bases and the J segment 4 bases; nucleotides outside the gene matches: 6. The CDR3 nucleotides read TGCGCCAGCAGCCAAGATCTAACAGGGGCATACGAGCAGTACTTC. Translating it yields CASSQDLTGAYEQYF.

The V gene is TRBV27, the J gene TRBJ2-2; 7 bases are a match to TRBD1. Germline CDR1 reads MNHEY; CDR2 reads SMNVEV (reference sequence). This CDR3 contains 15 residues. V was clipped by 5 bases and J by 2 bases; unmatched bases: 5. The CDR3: CASSDREINTGELFF. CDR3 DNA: TGTGCCAGCAGTGACAGGGAAATTAACACCGGGGAGCTGTTTTTT.

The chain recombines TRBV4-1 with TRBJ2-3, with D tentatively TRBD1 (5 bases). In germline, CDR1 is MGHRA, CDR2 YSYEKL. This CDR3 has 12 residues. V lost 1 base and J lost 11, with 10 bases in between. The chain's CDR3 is CASSQGLGVQYF. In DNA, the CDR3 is TGCGCCAGCAGCCAAGGGCTAGGGGTGCAGTATTTT.

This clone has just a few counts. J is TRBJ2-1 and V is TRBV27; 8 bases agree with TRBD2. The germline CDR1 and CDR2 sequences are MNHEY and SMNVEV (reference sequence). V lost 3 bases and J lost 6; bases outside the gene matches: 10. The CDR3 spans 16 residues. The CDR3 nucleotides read TGTGCCAGCAGTTTCTCGTCGGGGACTAGTGGCAATGAGCAGTTCTTC. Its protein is CASSFSSGTSGNEQFF.

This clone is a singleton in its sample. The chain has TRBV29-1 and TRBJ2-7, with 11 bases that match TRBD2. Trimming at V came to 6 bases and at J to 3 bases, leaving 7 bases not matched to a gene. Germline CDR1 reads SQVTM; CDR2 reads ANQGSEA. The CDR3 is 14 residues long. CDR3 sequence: CSVYLAGGDYEQYF. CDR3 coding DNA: TGCAGCGTCTATTTAGCGGGAGGGGACTACGAGCAGTACTTC.

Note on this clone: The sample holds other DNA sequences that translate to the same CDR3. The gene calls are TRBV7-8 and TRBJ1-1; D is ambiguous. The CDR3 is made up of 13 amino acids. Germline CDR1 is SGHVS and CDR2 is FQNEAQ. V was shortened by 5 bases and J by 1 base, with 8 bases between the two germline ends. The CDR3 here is CASSLAGNTEAFF. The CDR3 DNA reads TGTGCCAGCAGCCTCGCAGGGAACACTGAAGCTTTCTTT. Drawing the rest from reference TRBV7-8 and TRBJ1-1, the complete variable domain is GAGVSQSPRYKVAKRGQDVALRCDPISGHVSLFWYQQALGQGPEFLTYFQNEAQLDKSGLPSDRFFAERPEGSVSTLKIQRTQQEDSAVYLCASSLAGNTEAFFGQGTRLTVV.